This TCR beta chain was documented in a study of beta chain features in type 1 diabetes. About the study: Across every sample, roughly 100 million sorted cells were examined in total.

Every bit of the isolated RNA underwent reverse transcription, so sequencing read expressed TCRB transcripts. TCRdb's copy holds only in-frame clones and misses some; the assay was immunoSEQ multiplex PCR. The sample carries 250,000 to 400,000 clones, approximately 14% recorded once. Germline CDR1 reads WSHSY; CDR2 reads SAAADI. Germline trimming cut 7 bases from V and 4 bases from J; bases unmatched to any gene: 5. The CDR3 totals 14 residues. Overall study findings and caveats: Patients' naive, central memory and Treg TCRB repertoires seemed closer to one another than those of healthy donors. When Type 1 diabetes patients were examined, their TCRB CDR3s proved moderately but significantly shorter in all four CD4+ subsets.

This clone has only a few counts. Its specificity is unknown. The sample taken for sequencing was central memory CD4+ T cells from blood. V gene TRBV10-2 combines with J gene TRBJ1-5; TRBD1 matches 9 bases. This TCR derives from a man under 40 in good health. The CDR3 bases are TGCGCCAGCAAGCTGACAGGGGGGAATCAGCCCCAGCATTTT. It specifies CASKLTGGNQPQHF.